This TCR beta chain was sequenced in a study of identical twins. TCRdb recomputed calls from the 5' RACE reads with MiXCR, one row per CDR3 protein. The sample has some 320,000 distinct CDR3 sequences, 9% to 15% seen once. The CDR3 has 12 residues. Germline trimming cut 3 bases from V and 5 bases from J; bases unmatched to any gene: 1. Germline CDR1 is SQVTM and CDR2 is ANQGSEA. General study points: The authors noted that invariant MAIT and iNKT cells could partly confound zero-insertion analyses. Beta out-of-frame sequences showed weaker excess sharing between twins. A cross-sectional statistical analysis, not follow-up of the same donors, supported the conclusions.

A note on this clonotype: Its antigen is as yet unknown.

The donor group consisted entirely of healthy Caucasians. In addition, the sample was reused for a study of yellow fever vaccine responses in identical twins.

The chain couples TRBV29-1 to TRBJ2-3; 8 bases are shared with TRBD2. The sample comprised CD8+ T cells sorted from blood. The clonotype originates from a woman between 18 and 29 years old in good health. The CDR3 DNA sequence: TGCAGCGTTGAGCTAGCGGGAGATACGCAGTATTTT. This sequence encodes CSVELAGDTQYF.